This is a list of T cell receptor beta chains from one sample in a study of blood T cell repertoires in COVID-19. TCRdb's table, derived via immunoSEQ multiplex PCR, lists solely in-frame clones and lacks some. The sample shows under 250,000 clones, around 88% of them seen only once. The sequenced sample was peripheral blood. The receptors were gathered from a man aged 40-49 years with active or convalescent COVID-19. The CDR3 runs from the conserved cysteine through the conserved F or W. The D gene is left open where the match is weak. Rows may omit the clone size; those that give it use once, few, many or a size class.

j_gene	abundance	len	d_gene	v_gene	CDR3aa	CDR3nt
TRBJ1-1	-	14	TRBD1	TRBV27	CASSSQGVNTEAFF	TGTGCCAGCAGTTCACAGGGGGTAAACACTGAAGCTTTCTTT
TRBJ1-1	many	15	TRBD1	TRBV7-6	CASSPGTGGNTEAFF	TGTGCCAGCAGCCCCGGGACAGGGGGGAACACTGAAGCTTTCTTT
TRBJ2-2	-	15	-	TRBV19	CASSIVTPRATELFF	TGTGCCAGTAGTATCGTTACCCCTCGAGCGACGGAGCTGTTTTTT
TRBJ1-2	-	13	TRBD1	TRBV29-1	CSAGQGLPYGYTF	TGCAGCGCAGGACAGGGGCTCCCCTATGGCTACACCTTC
TRBJ1-4	-	13	TRBD1	TRBV6-5	CASSLNPTGTGSF	TGTGCCAGCAGTCTTAACCCTACCGGGACAGGGAGTTTT
TRBJ1-2	-	13	-	TRBV12-3/TRBV12-4	CASSTQGRGGYTF	TGTGCCAGCAGTACCCAGGGTAGGGGGGGCTACACCTTC
TRBJ2-1	-	18	TRBD2	TRBV6-4	CASSERGGLVFAGNEQFF	TGTGCCAGCAGTGAGCGGGGGGGACTAGTCTTCGCGGGCAATGAGCAGTTCTTC
TRBJ1-2	-	13	TRBD1	TRBV6-5	CASRDRGEEGYTF	TGTGCCAGTAGAGACAGGGGAGAGGAAGGCTACACCTTC
TRBJ2-7	many	15	TRBD2	TRBV27	CASSLSAGGLIEQYF	TGTGCCAGCAGTTTAAGTGCGGGAGGGCTGATCGAGCAGTACTTC
TRBJ2-4	-	17	TRBD2	TRBV18	CASSPPPTAGGGNIQYF	TGTGCCAGCTCACCACCCCCAACAGCGGGAGGGGGAAACATTCAGTACTTC
TRBJ1-2	-	12	-	TRBV30	CAREGVNYGYTF	TGTGCCCGCGAAGGGGTTAACTATGGCTACACCTTC
TRBJ2-1	few	14	TRBD2	TRBV7-2	CASSPTVTSGKQFF	TGTGCCAGCAGCCCCACAGTGACTAGCGGGAAGCAGTTCTTC
TRBJ2-1	-	14	-	TRBV9	CASSVSGSYNEQFF	TGTGCCAGCAGCGTTAGTGGTTCCTACAATGAGCAGTTCTTC
TRBJ2-5	-	14	TRBD2	TRBV27	CASAWGGKGETQYF	TGTGCCAGCGCCTGGGGGGGGAAGGGAGAGACCCAGTACTTC
TRBJ2-1	-	14	TRBD2	TRBV5-1	CASSPGGSYNEQFF	TGCGCCAGCAGCCCGGGGGGCTCCTACAATGAGCAGTTCTTC
TRBJ2-7	-	15	-	TRBV19	CASGNGLGGAYEQYF	TGTGCCAGTGGCAACGGTTTGGGGGGGGCATACGAGCAGTACTTC
TRBJ1-1	-	13	-	TRBV12-3/TRBV12-4	CASSGQLNTEAFF	TGTGCCAGCAGCGGACAGCTGAACACTGAAGCTTTCTTT
TRBJ1-1	-	16	TRBD1	TRBV5-6	CASSLVTGGLGTEAFF	TGTGCCAGCAGCTTGGTTACAGGGGGCCTGGGGACTGAAGCTTTCTTT
TRBJ2-6	few	15	-	TRBV7-3	CASSLMGTGANVLTF	TGTGCCAGCAGCTTAATGGGGACAGGGGCCAACGTCCTGACTTTC
TRBJ1-1	-	17	TRBD1	TRBV18	CASSPLGGTGGRTEAFF	TGTGCCAGCTCACCCCTAGGGGGGACAGGGGGCCGGACTGAAGCTTTCTTT